This T cell receptor (beta chain) was found in a study of OX40 agonist ivuxolimab in advanced cancers. A word on this clone: Its antigen is not identified.

TCRdb keeps only in-frame clones here, not all; method: immunoSEQ multiplex PCR. The table has about 53,000 clones, approximately 85% seen once. Whole-study findings and limits: CD4+ and CD8+ T cells in blood underwent clonal expansion by week 6 at 0.1 to 3.0 mg/kg. More expanded clones were seen, on average, in CD8+ T cells than in CD4+. The study did not work out the antigen specificity of the expanded peripheral T cells.

This material consisted of CD4+ or CD8+ T cells sorted from blood, taken in a trial of the OX40 agonist ivuxolimab. The origin of this receptor is an adult with an advanced solid tumor such as melanoma, head and neck, liver or kidney cancer.

CDR3 in amino acids: CAWYRGRVTEAFF. The CDR3 DNA reads TGTGCCTGGTACAGGGGGCGGGTCACTGAAGCTTTCTTT. The V gene is TRBV30, the J gene TRBJ1-1, with 9 bases identical to TRBD1. Germline assignment: CDR1 GTSNPN and CDR2 SVGIG (reference sequence). V shed 5 bases and J 4 bases; nucleotides not matched to a gene: 5. The CDR3 covers 13 residues.